The source of this T cell receptor beta chain is a study of monozygotic twins with inflammatory bowel disease. CDR3 length equals 14 residues. Germline V gene sequence: CDR1 LNHNV, CDR2 YYDKDF (reference sequence). Study results and caveats: IBD patients showed reduced TCRbeta diversity (inverse Simpson) versus healthy co-twins. Concordance status among twins (concordant versus discordant) showed no link to repertoire similarity, possibly from limited power.

The template switching step added UMIs that contained a 6-nucleotide sample barcode. TCRdb re-called the 5' RACE reads and gives one entry per CDR3 protein, without DNA. The table lists 400,000 to 500,000 distinct CDR3 sequences. Details on this clonotype: The antigen is not known.

This clonotype was obtained from a human donor with ulcerative colitis or Crohn's disease, or a healthy co-twin of an affected twin (not recorded which). Specimen: blood. The chain has TRBV15 and TRBJ1-2. CDR3 protein: CATSRETIDYGYTF.